The source of this TCR beta chain is a study of Graves' ophthalmopathy and Graves' hyperthyroidism (dated by TCRdb to about 2018). In the study overall: Peripheral blood samples were taken at the time of initial diagnosis, before any treatment was given. The independent validation cohort included around 19 hyperthyroidism patients plus 17 patients who later progressed from hyperthyroidism to ophthalmopathy. Once sampling was done, hyperthyroidism patients were given methimazole at a starting dose of 30 mg daily, while ophthalmopathy patients were given high-dose intravenous methylprednisolone. To tell Graves' ophthalmopathy apart from Graves' hyperthyroidism, and to predict which patients would progress to ophthalmopathy, the study relied on TCR beta repertoire signatures. In total, 135 blood samples were TCR-sequenced: fewer than 50 ophthalmopathy, 80 or so hyperthyroidism and about 17 hyperthyroidism-to-ophthalmopathy patients. In over 5 hyperthyroidism patients, the T-cell repertoire of thyroid tissue was compared with the T-cell repertoire of blood. A discovery set of 100 patients (roughly 41 ophthalmopathy, around 57 stable hyperthyroidism) was enrolled to explore V-J signatures distinguishing ophthalmopathy from hyperthyroidism.

A patient counted as having stable hyperthyroidism if there was no progression to ophthalmopathy within 18 months of follow-up. The hyperthyroidism patients were 18 to 65 years old and newly diagnosed, with a disease duration of less than 2 months. Patients with other autoimmune diseases, uncontrolled infections, pregnancy or lactation were excluded. Diagnosis was based on clinical symptoms, serum thyroxine, TRAb, thyroid ultrasound and orbital computed tomography. Ficoll-Paque density gradient centrifugation was used to isolate PBMCs from approximately 10 ml of fresh peripheral blood. Total RNA was extracted using Trizol reagent, and RNA quality was checked on an Agilent 2100 Bioanalyzer. Study-wide findings and limitations: Most expanded thyroid clonotypes with a frequency above 0.001 also appeared in blood, which suggests that blood repertoires may reflect the immune response in the thyroid. Ophthalmopathy was separated from stable hyperthyroidism by the 13-signature model with just under 90% sensitivity and less than 82% specificity in cross-validation and with 80%/75% in the test set. Sample size was not statistically predetermined, and group allocation was not concealed from the investigators. In validation, the model predicted ophthalmopathy progression with about 70% sensitivity and approximately 78% specificity; some 13 predicted patients were CT-confirmed with GO in a median of approximately six months.

The germline V gene specifies SGHRS as CDR1 and YFSETQ as CDR2. The V and J ends are trimmed by 4 bases and 3 bases, leaving 20 bases between them. From its cysteine to its phenylalanine, the CDR3 spans 16 amino acids. Kept here is only the CDR3 DNA, which spans 48 bases and is read in frame from base 1. For repertoire sequencing, TCR beta CDR3 regions were amplified from RNA transcripts. The first round of RT-PCR was done with HTBI primers and the Qiagen OneStep RT-PCR kit, and was followed by a second round of multiplex PCR, then size selection and purification. Sequencing of the libraries was carried out on an Illumina HiSeq2000 in paired-end mode with 100 bp reads. The authors processed their data as follows. SOAPnuke was used to process the reads, throwing out any read that had adapters, had uncalled bases, had a mean Phred below 15, or lacked an exact constant-primer or identifier match. COPE v1.2.5 was used to merge high-quality paired reads. Clonotypes were defined as unique nucleotide sequences and were aligned to IMGT TRB V, D and J references using MiTCR v1.1. The analysis was limited to V-J combinations with a frequency above 0.0001, which together covered over 98% of repertoires. For each V-J combination, a TCR clonal expansion and chaos score was defined as F50 clonal expansion divided by the chaos observed in the TCRdist matrix. Welch's t-statistics and random forest were used to reduce features to about a dozen V-J combinations, which were fed into a naive Bayes classifier. Thyroid-blood repertoire similarity was quantified with the Morisita-Horn index. TCRdb trimmed the raw reads at Q25, called clones with MiXCR and kept productive beta chains. Records with the same CDR3 protein are collapsed into one entry carrying the most frequent genes and DNA. These V and J calls rely on TCRdb rather than the paper's analysis. Across this sample there are a few hundred thousand distinct CDR3 sequences, with approximately 18% seen only once. Of the sample, about 2.4% is held by the ten largest clones.

This clonotype has more than one count but fewer than ten. What antigen it recognizes has not been identified. No much larger clonotype is one base removed from it; base qualities were not supplied. The sample comprised peripheral blood. The V and J genes are TRBV5-1 and TRBJ2-7; a tentative D match to TRBD1 spans 5 bases. The receptor was isolated from an adult woman with stable Graves' hyperthyroidism. The CDR3 in this case is CASSTGRGRLNYEQYF. The sequenced DNA is TGCGCCAGCAGCACCGGAAGGGGTCGCCTAAACTACGAGCAGTACTTC.